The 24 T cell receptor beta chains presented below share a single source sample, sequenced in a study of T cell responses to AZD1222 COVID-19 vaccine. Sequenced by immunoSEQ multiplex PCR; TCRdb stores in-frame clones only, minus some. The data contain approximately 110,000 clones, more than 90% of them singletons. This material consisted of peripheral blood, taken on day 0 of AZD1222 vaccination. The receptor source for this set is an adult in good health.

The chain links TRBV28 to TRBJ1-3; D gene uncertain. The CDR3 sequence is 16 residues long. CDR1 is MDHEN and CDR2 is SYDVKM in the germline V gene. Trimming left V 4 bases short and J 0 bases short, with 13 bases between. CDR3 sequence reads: CASSSPGGSSGNTIYF. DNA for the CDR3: TGTGCCAGCAGTTCCCCGGGCGGATCCTCTGGAAACACCATATATTTT. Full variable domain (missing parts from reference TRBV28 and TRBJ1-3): DVKVTQSSRYLVKRTGEKVFLECVQDMDHENMFWYRQDPGLGLRLIYFSYDVKMKEKGDIPEGYSVSREKKERFSLILESASTNQTSMYLCASSSPGGSSGNTIYFGEGSWLTVV.

The DNA for the CDR3 is TGTGCCAGCAGCTTAACTAGCGGGGGGGTGGGCACAGATACGCAGTATTTT. It specifies CASSLTSGGVGTDTQYF. V usage is TRBV7-2 and J usage is TRBJ2-3, with 13 bases fitting TRBD2. The length of the CDR3 is 17 residues. Germline V gene data show CDR1 as SGHTA and CDR2 as FQGNSA. Trimming removed 2 bases from V and 1 base from J; junction bases left unmatched: 3. Complete variable domain (other parts from reference TRBV7-2 and TRBJ2-3): GAGVSQSPSNKVTEKGKDVELRCDPISGHTALYWYRQSLGQGLEFLIYFQGNSAPDKSGLPSDRFSAERTGGSVSTLTIQRTQQEDSAVYLCASSLTSGGVGTDTQYFGPGTRLTVL.

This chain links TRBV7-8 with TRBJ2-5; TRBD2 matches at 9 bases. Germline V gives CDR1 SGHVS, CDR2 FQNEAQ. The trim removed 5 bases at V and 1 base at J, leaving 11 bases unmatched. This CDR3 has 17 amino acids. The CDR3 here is CASSRGGASGAQETQYF. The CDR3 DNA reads TGTGCCAGCAGCCGAGGTGGGGCTAGCGGGGCCCAAGAGACCCAGTACTTC. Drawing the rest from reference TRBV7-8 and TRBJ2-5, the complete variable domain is GAGVSQSPRYKVAKRGQDVALRCDPISGHVSLFWYQQALGQGPEFLTYFQNEAQLDKSGLPSDRFFAERPEGSVSTLKIQRTQQEDSAVYLCASSRGGASGAQETQYFGPGTRLLVL.

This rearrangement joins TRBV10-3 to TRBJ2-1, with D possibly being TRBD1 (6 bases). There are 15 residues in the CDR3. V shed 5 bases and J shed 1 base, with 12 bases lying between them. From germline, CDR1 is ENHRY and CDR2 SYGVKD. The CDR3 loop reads CAISYRVRSYNEQFF. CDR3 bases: TGTGCCATCAGTTACAGGGTGAGGTCCTACAATGAGCAGTTCTTC.

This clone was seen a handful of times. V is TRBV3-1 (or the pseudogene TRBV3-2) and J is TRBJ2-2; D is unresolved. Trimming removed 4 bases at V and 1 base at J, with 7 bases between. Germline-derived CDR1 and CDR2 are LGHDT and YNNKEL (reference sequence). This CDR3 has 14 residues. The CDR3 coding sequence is TGTGCCAGCAGCCTCCGACAGAACACCGGGGAGCTGTTTTTT. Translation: CASSLRQNTGELFF.

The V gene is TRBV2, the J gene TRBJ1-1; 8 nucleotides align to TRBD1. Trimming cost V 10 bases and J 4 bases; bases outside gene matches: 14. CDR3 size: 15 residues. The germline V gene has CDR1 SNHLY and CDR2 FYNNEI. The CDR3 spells CATRPDRVFGTEAFF. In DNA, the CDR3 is TGTGCCACCAGACCGGACAGGGTTTTTGGCACTGAAGCTTTCTTT.

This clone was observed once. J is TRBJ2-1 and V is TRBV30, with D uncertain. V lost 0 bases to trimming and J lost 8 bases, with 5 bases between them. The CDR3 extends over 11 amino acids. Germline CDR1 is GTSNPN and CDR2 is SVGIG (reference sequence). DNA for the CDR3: TGTGCCTGGAGTGTAAGGCATGAGCAGTTCTTC. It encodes CAWSVRHEQFF.

For the CDR3, the DNA is TGTGCCAGCACCCTCAGGGGAACGGGTCAGCCCCAGCATTTT. Its protein is CASTLRGTGQPQHF. The rearrangement uses TRBV5-6 and TRBJ1-5; perhaps TRBD1 as D (6 bases). There are 14 residues in the CDR3. CDR1 is SGHDT and CDR2 is YYEEEE in the germline V gene. Deletions cut 6 bases from V and 6 bases from J, with 16 bases between.

CDR3: CASSQDYTGELFF. CDR3 nucleotides: TGCGCCAGCAGCCAAGACTACACCGGGGAGCTGTTTTTT. The genes are TRBV4-3 and TRBJ2-2; no definite D call. This CDR3 spans 13 amino acids. V lost 0 bases and J lost 3, with 2 bases in between. The germline gives CDR1 LGHNA, CDR2 YSLEER.

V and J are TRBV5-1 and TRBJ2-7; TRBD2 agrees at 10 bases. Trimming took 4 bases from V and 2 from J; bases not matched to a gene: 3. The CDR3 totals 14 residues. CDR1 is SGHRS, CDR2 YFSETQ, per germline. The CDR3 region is CASSPGTSAYEQYF. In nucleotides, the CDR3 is TGCGCCAGCAGCCCGGGGACTAGCGCCTACGAGCAGTACTTC.

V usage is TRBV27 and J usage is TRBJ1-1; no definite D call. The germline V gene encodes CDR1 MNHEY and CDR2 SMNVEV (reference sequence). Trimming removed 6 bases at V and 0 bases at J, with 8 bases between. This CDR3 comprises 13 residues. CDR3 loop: CASSNTVNTEAFF. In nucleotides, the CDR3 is TGTGCCAGCAGCAATACAGTGAACACTGAAGCTTTCTTT.

CDR3 region: CASRPQGKDQPQHF. DNA for the CDR3: TGTGCCAGCAGGCCACAGGGTAAAGATCAGCCCCAGCATTTT. This chain uses TRBV6-5 with TRBJ1-5; perhaps TRBD1 as D (6 bases). CDR3 length equals 14 residues. Trimming pared 6 bases from V and 5 bases from J, leaving 14 bases between. Germline V gives CDR1 MNHEY, CDR2 SVGAGI.

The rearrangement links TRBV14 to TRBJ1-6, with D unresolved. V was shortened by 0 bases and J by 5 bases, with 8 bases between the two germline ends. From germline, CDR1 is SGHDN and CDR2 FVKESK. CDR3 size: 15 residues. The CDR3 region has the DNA TGTGCCAGCAGCCAAGAACGGACCAATAATTCACCCCTCCACTTT. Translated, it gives CASSQERTNNSPLHF. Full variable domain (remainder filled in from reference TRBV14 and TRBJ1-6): EAGVTQFPSHSVIEKGQTVTLRCDPISGHDNLYWYRRVMGKEIKFLLHFVKESKQDESGMPNNRFLAERTGGTYSTLKVQPAELEDSGVYFCASSQERTNNSPLHFGNGTRLTVT.

The CDR3 spells CASREQGLNTEAFF. The CDR3 DNA follows: TGTGCCAGCAGAGAGCAGGGGTTAAACACTGAAGCTTTCTTT. V and J are TRBV2 and TRBJ1-1; a possible D gene is TRBD1 (6 bases). Trimming took off 6 bases at V and 2 bases at J, with 13 bases between the two ends. Germline V lookup: CDR1 SNHLY, CDR2 FYNNEI. This CDR3 comprises 14 residues.

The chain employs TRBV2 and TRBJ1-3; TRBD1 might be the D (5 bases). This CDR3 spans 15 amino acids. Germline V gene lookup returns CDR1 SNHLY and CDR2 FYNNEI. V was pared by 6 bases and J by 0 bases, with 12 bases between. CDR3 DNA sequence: TGTGCCAGCAGGGCTGACAGTCACTCTGGAAACACCATATATTTT. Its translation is CASRADSHSGNTIYF. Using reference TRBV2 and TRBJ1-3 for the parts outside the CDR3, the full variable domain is EPEVTQTPSHQVTQMGQEVILRCVPISNHLYFYWYRQILGQKVEFLVSFYNNEISEKSEIFDDQFSVERPDGSNFTLKIRSTKLEDSAMYFCASRADSHSGNTIYFGEGSWLTVV.

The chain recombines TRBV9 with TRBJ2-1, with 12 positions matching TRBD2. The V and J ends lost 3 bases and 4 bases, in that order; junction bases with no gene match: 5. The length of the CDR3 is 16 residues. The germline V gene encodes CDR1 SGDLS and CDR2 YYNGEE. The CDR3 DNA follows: TGTGCCAGCAGCGCTACTAGCGGGGGGTTTTACAATGAGCAGTTCTTC. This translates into CASSATSGGFYNEQFF.

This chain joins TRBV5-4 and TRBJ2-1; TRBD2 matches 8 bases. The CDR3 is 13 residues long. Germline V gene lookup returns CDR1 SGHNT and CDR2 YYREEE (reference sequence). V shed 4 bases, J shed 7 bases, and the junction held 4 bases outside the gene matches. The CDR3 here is CASSPGLENEQFF. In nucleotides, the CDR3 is TGTGCCAGCAGCCCGGGACTAGAGAATGAGCAGTTCTTC.

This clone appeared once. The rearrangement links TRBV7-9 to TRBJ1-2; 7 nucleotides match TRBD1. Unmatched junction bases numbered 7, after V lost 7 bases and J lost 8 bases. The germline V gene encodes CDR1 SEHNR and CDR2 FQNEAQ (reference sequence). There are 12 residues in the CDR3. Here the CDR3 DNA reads TGTGCCAGCACCCTCGACAGGGACGGCTACACCTTC. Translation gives CASTLDRDGYTF.

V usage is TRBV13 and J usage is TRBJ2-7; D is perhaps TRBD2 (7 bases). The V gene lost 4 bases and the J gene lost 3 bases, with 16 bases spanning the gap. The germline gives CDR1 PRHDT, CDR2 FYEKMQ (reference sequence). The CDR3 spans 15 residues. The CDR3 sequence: CASSSGGGALYEQYF. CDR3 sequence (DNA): TGTGCCAGCAGCTCTGGAGGGGGGGCTCTCTACGAGCAGTACTTC.

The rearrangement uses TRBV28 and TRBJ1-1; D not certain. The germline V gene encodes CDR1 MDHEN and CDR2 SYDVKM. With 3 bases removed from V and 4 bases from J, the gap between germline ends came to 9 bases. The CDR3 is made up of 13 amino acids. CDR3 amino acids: CASSFRSATEAFF. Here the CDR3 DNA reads TGTGCCAGCAGTTTTCGTTCTGCCACTGAAGCTTTCTTT.

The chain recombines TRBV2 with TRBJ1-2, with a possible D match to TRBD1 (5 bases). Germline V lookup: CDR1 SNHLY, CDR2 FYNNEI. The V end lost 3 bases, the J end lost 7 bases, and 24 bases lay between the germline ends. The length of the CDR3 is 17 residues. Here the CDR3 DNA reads TGTGCCAGCAGTGAGGGTTACTACCGGCCAGGGTACTTTGGCTACACCTTC. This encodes CASSEGYYRPGYFGYTF. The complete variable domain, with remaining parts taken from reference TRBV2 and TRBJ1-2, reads EPEVTQTPSHQVTQMGQEVILRCVPISNHLYFYWYRQILGQKVEFLVSFYNNEISEKSEIFDDQFSVERPDGSNFTLKIRSTKLEDSAMYFCASSEGYYRPGYFGYTFGSGTRLTVV.

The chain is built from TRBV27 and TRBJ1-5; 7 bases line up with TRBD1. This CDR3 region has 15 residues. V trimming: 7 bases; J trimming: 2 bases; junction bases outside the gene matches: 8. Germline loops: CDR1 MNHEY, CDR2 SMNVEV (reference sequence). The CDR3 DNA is TGTGCCAGCAAACGGGACAGTCAAGGCAATCAGCCCCAGCATTTT. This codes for CASKRDSQGNQPQHF.

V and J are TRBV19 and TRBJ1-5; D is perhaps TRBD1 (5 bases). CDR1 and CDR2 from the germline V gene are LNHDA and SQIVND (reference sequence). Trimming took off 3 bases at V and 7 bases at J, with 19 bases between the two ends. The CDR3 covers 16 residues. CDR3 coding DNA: TGTGCCAGTAGTATTCCGGTCTTGCAGGGTGGCCAGCCCCAGCATTTT. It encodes CASSIPVLQGGQPQHF.

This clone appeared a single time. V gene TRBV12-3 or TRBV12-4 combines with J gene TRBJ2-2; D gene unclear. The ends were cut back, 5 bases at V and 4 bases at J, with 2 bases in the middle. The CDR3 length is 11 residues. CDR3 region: CASSITGELFF. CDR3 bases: TGTGCCAGCAGTATCACCGGGGAGCTGTTTTTT.